What follows are 24 T cell receptor beta chains derived from one specimen sequenced in a study of cytomegalovirus exposure and HLA in healthy donors (TCRdb year 2017). The library relied on the immunoSEQ multiplex PCR assay. TCRdb took this table from immuneACCESS and kept in-frame rearrangements with V and J called. Such tables lack part of the clones; where checked against another copy, unresolved V genes explain under half of the gap, and the rest is unexplained. This sample holds 50,000 to 65,000 clones; approximately 95% were observed only once. The biggest ten clones account for around 7% of the sample. Sequenced input: PBMCs. Every receptor here comes from a woman younger than 35 in good health and CMV-seropositive.

This sequence joins TRBV10-2 and TRBJ2-6; the match to TRBD2 covers 7 bases. The CDR3 is 16 residues long. Trimming cost V 3 bases and J 4 bases; bases outside gene matches: 6. CDR1 and CDR2 from the germline V gene are WSHSY and SAAADI. CDR3 in DNA: TGCGCCAGCAGTGATGGGGGAGGGACCGGGGCCAACGTCCTGACTTTC. Translation: CASSDGGGTGANVLTF.

V usage is TRBV6-5 and J usage is TRBJ2-1; 7 bases match TRBD2. Germline-derived CDR1 and CDR2 are MNHEY and SVGAGI. The J segment lost 8 bases and the V segment lost 2 bases, leaving 0 bases of the junction unmatched. The CDR3 totals 12 residues. CDR3 sequence reads: CASSYGGDEQFF. For the CDR3, the DNA is TGTGCCAGCAGTTACGGGGGGGATGAGCAGTTCTTC.

The genes are TRBV2 and TRBJ1-2; TRBD1 is a possible D gene (6 bases). This CDR3 spans 15 amino acids. Germline V CDR1 and CDR2: SNHLY, FYNNEI. The V end was cut by 7 bases, the J end by 4 bases, with 19 bases between. Here the CDR3 reads CASKMGAGPGYGYTF. For the CDR3, the DNA is TGTGCCAGCAAAATGGGGGCAGGGCCGGGCTATGGCTACACCTTC.

This clone was counted between two and nine times. The rearrangement joins TRBV2 to TRBJ1-1; D may be TRBD1 (6 bases). This CDR3 comprises 12 residues. The germline gives CDR1 SNHLY, CDR2 FYNNEI. V was cut by 6 bases and J by 6 bases, with 11 bases left in between. This chain's CDR3 is CASSRDKSEAFF. CDR3 DNA sequence: TGTGCCAGCAGCCGGGACAAGTCTGAAGCTTTCTTT.

This chain connects TRBV2 to TRBJ1-4, with D maybe TRBD1 (5 bases). V lost 3 bases and J 0 bases, leaving 17 bases between the germline ends. There are 18 residues in the CDR3. CDR1 and CDR2 from the germline V gene are SNHLY and FYNNEI. The CDR3 protein is CASSDPGQPGATNEKLFF. For the CDR3, the DNA is TGTGCCAGCAGTGATCCGGGGCAACCGGGGGCAACTAATGAAAAACTGTTTTTT. Combining the CDR3 with reference TRBV2 and TRBJ1-4 gives the whole variable domain EPEVTQTPSHQVTQMGQEVILRCVPISNHLYFYWYRQILGQKVEFLVSFYNNEISEKSEIFDDQFSVERPDGSNFTLKIRSTKLEDSAMYFCASSDPGQPGATNEKLFFGSGTQLSVL.

This clone was counted a single time. This chain connects TRBV6-6 to TRBJ2-7; possibly TRBD1 for D (6 bases). The CDR3 length is 12 residues. Trimming shortened V by 6 bases and J by 3 bases, and 9 bases separated the two germline ends. Germline-derived CDR1 and CDR2 are MNHNY and SVGAGI (reference sequence). The CDR3 DNA sequence: TGTGCCAGCAGCCCCAGGGGCTACGAGCAGTACTTC. Translated: CASSPRGYEQYF.

The gene calls are TRBV10-2 and TRBJ2-7; 8 nucleotides agree with TRBD1. V was clipped by 6 bases and J by 5 bases; unmatched bases: 9. Germline V gene sequence: CDR1 WSHSY, CDR2 SAAADI. The CDR3 is made up of 14 amino acids. CDR3: CASRPRTGSDEQYF. DNA for the CDR3: TGCGCCAGCAGACCCAGGACAGGGTCGGACGAGCAGTACTTC.

The rearrangement links TRBV30 to TRBJ1-5, with D perhaps TRBD1 (5 bases). V shed 2 bases and J shed 5 bases, with 10 bases lying between them. Germline CDR1 reads GTSNPN; CDR2 reads SVGIG (reference sequence). CDR3 length: 13 residues. CDR3 sequence (DNA): TGTGCCTGGAGTACAGGTTCAGATCAGCCCCAGCATTTT. Encoded protein: CAWSTGSDQPQHF.

This rearrangement joins TRBV5-4 to TRBJ2-7; D possibly corresponds to TRBD1 (6 bases). The V gene's germline CDR1 is SGHNT and CDR2 YYREEE (reference sequence). The V and J ends lost 0 bases and 5 bases respectively, with 15 bases between them. The CDR3 is 15 amino acids. The CDR3 nucleotides read TGTGCCAGCAGCTTGGACGACAGGACCTGGGACGAGCAGTACTTC. Translation: CASSLDDRTWDEQYF.

The V call is TRBV28, the J call TRBJ1-3, with a possible D match to TRBD1 (5 bases). With 4 bases removed from V and 0 bases from J, the gap between germline ends came to 10 bases. This CDR3 region has 15 residues. Per the germline V gene, CDR1 is MDHEN and CDR2 is SYDVKM. CDR3 coding DNA: TGTGCCAGCAGTTCCGGACACCCCTCTGGAAACACCATATATTTT. This translates into CASSSGHPSGNTIYF.

The CDR3 DNA reads as TGTGCCAGCAAGACCCCTAGCAGCGGAGCGTACGAGCAGTACTTC. The encoded protein is CASKTPSSGAYEQYF. This chain uses TRBV6-1 with TRBJ2-7, with D possibly being TRBD2 (5 bases). V gave up 7 bases and J gave up 4 bases, with 20 bases separating them. Germline V gene lookup returns CDR1 MNHNS and CDR2 SASEGT. The CDR3 sequence is 15 residues long.

This clone has a handful of counts. The chain joins TRBV6-5 to TRBJ1-1, with D perhaps matching TRBD1 (5 bases). The CDR3 is made up of 15 amino acids. Per germline, CDR1 MNHEY and CDR2 SVGAGI. V was clipped by 6 bases and J by 3 bases, with 17 bases between them. CDR3 loop: CASRHLGGGDTEAFF. The CDR3 DNA sequence: TGTGCCAGCAGGCATTTGGGAGGAGGGGACACTGAAGCTTTCTTT.

The chain is built from TRBV28 and TRBJ2-1, with 8 bases lining up with TRBD2. The V and J ends lost 2 bases and 9 bases, in that order; junction bases with no gene match: 12. Germline CDR1 MDHEN, CDR2 SYDVKM. The CDR3 consists of 16 residues. CDR3 nucleotide sequence: TGTGCCAGCAGTTTAGGTAGCGGGAAATTAGATGGTGAGCAGTTCTTC. It encodes CASSLGSGKLDGEQFF.

The J gene is TRBJ2-7, the V gene TRBV6-5, with D perhaps TRBD1 (6 bases). CDR1 and CDR2 from the germline V gene are MNHEY and SVGAGI. Trimming pared 5 bases from V and 4 bases from J, leaving 12 bases between. CDR3 length: 13 residues. The CDR3, as DNA: TGTGCCAGCAGTAGGGACAAGGATTACGAGCAGTACTTC. Translated, it gives CASSRDKDYEQYF.

This rearrangement joins TRBV13 to TRBJ2-5, with 9 bases matching TRBD1. Trimming cost V 0 bases and J 7 bases; bases outside gene matches: 12. Germline V gene sequence: CDR1 PRHDT, CDR2 FYEKMQ (reference sequence). The CDR3 loop spans 17 amino acids. The CDR3 spells CASSLGPRTGGPWTQYF. For the CDR3, the DNA is TGTGCCAGCAGCTTAGGCCCGAGAACAGGGGGCCCATGGACCCAGTACTTC.

The J gene is TRBJ2-7, the V gene TRBV6-1; TRBD2 matches 11 bases. This CDR3 contains 15 residues. Germline-derived CDR1 and CDR2 are MNHNS and SASEGT. V lost 5 bases and J lost 2; bases outside the gene matches: 5. The CDR3 bases are TGTGCCAGCAGTATACTAGCGGGGGCCGCCTACGAGCAGTACTTC. This gives the protein CASSILAGAAYEQYF.

The chain combines TRBV7-9 with TRBJ1-4, with D hard to call. Germline lookup yields CDR1 SEHNR and CDR2 FQNEAQ (reference sequence). V lost 1 base and J 0 bases, leaving 18 bases between the germline ends. The CDR3 covers 19 residues. This CDR3 is CASSLGLSEHLATNEKLFF. The CDR3 DNA sequence: TGTGCCAGCAGCTTAGGACTGTCGGAACACCTTGCAACTAATGAAAAACTGTTTTTT. Drawing the rest from reference TRBV7-9 and TRBJ1-4, the complete variable domain is DTGVSQNPRHKITKRGQNVTFRCDPISEHNRLYWYRQTLGQGPEFLTYFQNEAQLEKSRLLSDRFSAERPKGSFSTLEIQRTEQGDSAMYLCASSLGLSEHLATNEKLFFGSGTQLSVL.

The chain recombines TRBV27 with TRBJ2-5; 13 positions agree with TRBD2. Germline lookup yields CDR1 MNHEY and CDR2 SMNVEV (reference sequence). J gave up 4 bases and V 5 bases, and 4 bases lay outside the gene matches. CDR3 length: 15 amino acids. The DNA for the CDR3 is TGTGCCAGCAGTGGGACTAGCGGGGAGGTAGAGACCCAGTACTTC. It codes for CASSGTSGEVETQYF.

The chain couples TRBV7-2 to TRBJ2-3; D is unresolved. V was trimmed by 2 bases and J by 8 bases, leaving 26 bases between them. Germline lookup yields CDR1 SGHTA and CDR2 FQGNSA. The CDR3 consists of 18 residues. The CDR3 region has the DNA TGTGCCAGCAGCTTATCGGCCCGTGGTGAACGATCTTCGGGTACGCAGTATTTT. Protein: CASSLSARGERSSGTQYF. The full variable domain, rest sourced from reference TRBV7-2 and TRBJ2-3, is GAGVSQSPSNKVTEKGKDVELRCDPISGHTALYWYRQSLGQGLEFLIYFQGNSAPDKSGLPSDRFSAERTGGSVSTLTIQRTQQEDSAVYLCASSLSARGERSSGTQYFGPGTRLTVL.

This clone is deemed medium-sized (0.01 to 0.1%). The chain employs TRBV4-1 and TRBJ2-3, with D perhaps matching TRBD2 (5 bases). V lost 0 bases, J lost 0 bases, and 13 bases lay in between. The germline CDR1 and CDR2 sequences are MGHRA and YSYEKL. This CDR3 spans 17 amino acids. The CDR3 spells CASSQDLRRASTDTQYF. CDR3 DNA: TGCGCCAGCAGCCAAGATCTCCGGCGGGCGAGCACAGATACGCAGTATTTT.

The genes are TRBV6-5 and TRBJ1-1, with TRBD1 matching 7 bases. Unmatched junction bases numbered 12, after V lost 6 bases and J lost 11 bases. Germline CDR1 is MNHEY and CDR2 is SVGAGI. The CDR3 covers 13 residues. CDR3: CASSLTGASGAFF. The CDR3, as DNA: TGTGCCAGCAGCCTCACAGGGGCCTCCGGTGCTTTCTTT.

The table lists this clone with a count of one. The chain recombines TRBV19 with TRBJ1-2, with TRBD1 matching 7 bases. V trimming: 4 bases; J trimming: 8 bases; junction bases outside the gene matches: 16. The CDR3 runs 16 residues. Germline CDR1 reads LNHDA; CDR2 reads SQIVND (reference sequence). CDR3 in DNA: TGTGCCAGTAGTACTCCGAGACAGGGAAGTCGAGTGGGCTACACCTTC. Amino acids: CASSTPRQGSRVGYTF.

The chain links TRBV27 to TRBJ2-7; TRBD1 aligns across 8 bases. CDR1 is MNHEY and CDR2 is SMNVEV in the germline V gene (reference sequence). The CDR3 spans 13 residues. Trimming removed 6 bases from V and 2 bases from J; junction bases left unmatched: 3. CDR3 sequence: CASSHRGTYEQYF. The DNA of the CDR3 is TGTGCCAGCAGCCACAGGGGGACCTACGAGCAGTACTTC.

The rearrangement links TRBV7-2 to TRBJ2-7; D is uncertain. The V end was cut by 3 bases, the J end by 2 bases, with 2 bases between. CDR1 and CDR2 (germline): SGHTA, FQGNSA. The CDR3 is made up of 11 amino acids. This chain's CDR3 is CASSFTYEQYF. In DNA form, the CDR3 reads TGTGCCAGCAGCTTCACCTACGAGCAGTACTTC.